Reported below is one T cell receptor beta chain. The antigen is unknown. Trimming removed 5 bases from V and 0 bases from J, with 8 bases in between. Per germline, CDR1 LNHDA and CDR2 SQIVND (reference sequence). The CDR3 consists of 13 residues. The source of the sample is a study of shared clonotypes between healthy human individuals. The study's findings and limits: Incomplete sequencing of sorted subsets was indicated by rarefaction despite large depth.

The table came from immunoSEQ multiplex PCR; TCRdb's copy has only in-frame clones and leaves some out. The table includes about 2.4 million clones, 80% to 95% detected once. Donors were Caucasian adults residing in Nashville, Tennessee, USA. Into CD45RA+ naive and CD45RA-negative memory subsets, the CD4+ cells were split. What was sequenced was naive CD4+ T cells from PBMCs. The sample's subset: CD45RA+ positively selected. The chain employs TRBV19 and TRBJ2-7; the D is unclear. This clonotype was obtained from a man aged 18-30 years in good health. Some clones in this sample may be carry-over from other donors' samples. The CDR3 sequence is CASSSRNSYEQYF. The CDR3 bases are TGTGCCAGTAGTTCCCGGAACTCCTACGAGCAGTACTTC. The full variable domain, completed using reference TRBV19 and TRBJ2-7, is DGGITQSPKYLFRKEGQNVTLSCEQNLNHDAMYWYRQDPGQGLRLIYYSQIVNDFQKGDIAEGYSVSREKKESFPLTVTSAQKNPTAFYLCASSSRNSYEQYFGPGTRLTVT.